This TCR beta chain originates from a study of blood T cells in healthy people across ages. Study-wide results and limits: Without sorted subsets, naive and antigen-experienced compartments could not be conclusively compared.

CDR3 length: 11 amino acids. The V end lost 5 bases, the J end lost 3 bases, and 5 bases lay between the germline ends. This clonotype was recorded at least ten times. Its antigen remains unknown. For the second PCR, which ran for about 6 to 11 cycles, a sample-barcoded 5' primer and a J-beta primer mix were used. The authors tagged each cDNA molecule using a template-switch adaptor with 12 random nucleotides. Sequencing yielded, for each sample, at least 2.5 million paired-end reads carrying CDR3. TCRdb processed the 5' RACE reads anew with MiXCR; each CDR3 protein has one entry. The sample has 1.5 million to 2 million distinct CDR3 sequences; over 25% are singletons.

The clonotype was recovered from a woman under 40 in good health. This sequence joins TRBV12-3 or TRBV12-4 and TRBJ2-7, with D unclear. The sequenced sample was blood. The CDR3 protein is CASSNGYEQYF. The CDR3 DNA sequence: TGTGCCAGCAGTAATGGCTACGAGCAGTACTTC.